Reported below is one TCR beta chain. The antigen it binds to is not known. It has no much larger one-base neighbor in the sample; base qualities were not kept. The entry originates in a study of graft-versus-host responses after intestinal transplantation (dated by TCRdb to the early 2020s). At the level of the whole study: Recipients received multivisceral, liver-intestinal, or isolated intestinal transplants. All recipients received anti-thymocyte globulin induction followed by maintenance tacrolimus and steroids for approximately 3 years. After intestinal transplantation, graft-versus-host and host-versus-graft alloreactive T cell clones were followed in the graft, circulation and bone marrow using bulk TCR-beta CDR3 sequencing. To identify alloreactive clones, pre-transplant mixed lymphocyte reaction products were sequenced and compared with unstimulated pre-transplant donor and recipient T cells. The cohort enrolled about two dozen intestinal transplant recipients, one of whom was a retransplant, and 3 patients without pretransplant specimens were excluded. A peak of at least 4% donor T cells among recipient peripheral blood mononuclear cells was the definition used for donor T cell macrochimerism. Rather than going through the commercial service, samples from a few later patients were sequenced in-house on an Illumina MiSeq and processed with MiXCR.

General study outcomes and caveats: Early after transplant, declines in HvG clones were associated with peak levels of circulating GvH clones. GvH clones were detected in recipient bone marrow, and some of these GvH clones were observed earlier in ileal mucosa or blood, consistent with an intestinal mucosal origin. The conclusions were limited by the relatively low number and heterogeneity of the intestinal transplant patients. In the allografts of patients with donor T cell macrochimerism, GvH to HvG T cell clonal ratios were high.

Dithiothreitol, EDTA incubations and collagenase D digestion were used to isolate intraepithelial and lamina propria lymphocytes from graft specimens. Bulk TCR-beta sequencing was performed on serial intestinal graft biopsy specimens collected as late as 600 days after transplant. Libraries came from the immunoSEQ multiplex PCR assay. High-throughput TCR-beta CDR3 sequencing of genomic DNA from most patients was performed by Adaptive Biotechnologies. In the authors' own workflow: Adaptive's ImmunoSEQ software was the source of the TCR sequencing data for 15 to 20 patients, while a few other patients were processed with MiXCR and VDJtools. CDR3 nucleotide sequences shared between donor and recipient were removed because their origin could not be assigned. To be classed as alloreactive, a clone needed at least 2-fold expansion over unstimulated cells and a minimum CFSE-low frequency of 0.002% (template counts) or 0.001% (read counts). Clones detected in sequenced pre-transplant spleen, lymph node, or MLR CFSE-low populations of the donor or recipient were defined as mappable. The cumulative frequency of alloreactive clones was calculated as a percentage of all sequences, weighted by copy number. Not all clones reach the TCRdb copy of this immuneACCESS table, which keeps in-frame sequences only. Checked studies attribute under half of the gap to unresolved V genes and leave the rest unexplained. The DNA was the basis for D and trimming; V, J and clone size are from that table. This sample has about 11,000 clones in its table, and 76% of those were observed once. Over 8% of the sample comes from the top ten.

Taken from the germline V gene, the CDR1 and CDR2 loops are LGHNA and YSLEER. The CDR3 spans 14 residues, from the cysteine through the phenylalanine. Just CDR3 DNA is preserved here, 42 bases in frame from base 1. Trimming accounts for 0 bases at V and 7 bases at J, while the number of junction bases matched to no gene is 4. Sequencing was performed on ileum tissue, taken 23 days after intestinal transplant. This receptor was identified in a human patient who received an intestinal transplant, so some T cells may come from the graft donor. This chain is built from TRBV4-3 and TRBJ2-7, with 9 bases in between that match TRBD1. The DNA is as follows: TGCGCCAGCAGCCAAGAGGAAGACAGGGGGGAGCAGTACTTC. It translates to CASSQEEDRGEQYF.